The next 2 T cell receptor beta chains were all read from a single sample in a study of identical twins. TCRdb processed the 5' RACE reads anew with MiXCR; each CDR3 protein has one entry. The table has about 700,000 distinct CDR3 sequences, over 5% seen once. The source material was naive T cells sorted from blood. These receptors originate from a man aged 18 to 30 in good health.

This clonotype came up a few times. The chain couples TRBV6-2 or TRBV6-3 to TRBJ2-7, with 7 bases fitting TRBD1. CDR3 length: 15 amino acids. Germline V gene data show CDR1 as MNHEY and CDR2 as SVGEGT. J gave up 5 bases and V 5 bases, and 12 bases lay outside the gene matches. The CDR3 loop reads CASSLPDREWNEQYF. CDR3 coding DNA: TGTGCCAGCAGTCTTCCCGACAGGGAGTGGAACGAGCAGTACTTC.

The sample holds many counts of this clonotype. The chain employs TRBV6-2 or TRBV6-3 and TRBJ2-7, with TRBD2 matching over 7 bases. The length of the CDR3 is 16 residues. V was pared by 4 bases and J by 3 bases, with 12 bases of the junction left unmatched. Per the germline V gene, CDR1 is MNHEY and CDR2 is SVGEGT. This CDR3 reads CASSCPSSGTLYEQYV. The DNA of the CDR3 is TGTGCCAGCAGTTGCCCTTCGAGCGGGACGCTCTACGAGCAGTACGTC.